One T cell receptor beta chain is described in this entry. This record belongs to a study of identifying expanded T cells in peripheral blood. The data were produced by immunoSEQ multiplex PCR, yet TCRdb's version contains in-frame clones alone and is incomplete. The sample includes approximately 100,000 clones, approximately 91% of them seen just once. Sample: blood. The sequence was obtained from a person aged 18 to 69 in good health.

CDR3 residues: CASSEVSKNIQYF. In DNA, the CDR3 is TGTGCCAGCAGTGAGGTTTCCAAAAACATTCAGTACTTC. V and J are TRBV6-1 and TRBJ2-4; D is unclear. The CDR3 totals 13 residues. V lost 3 bases and J 2 bases, leaving 5 bases between the germline ends. CDR1 is MNHNS and CDR2 is SASEGT in the germline V gene.